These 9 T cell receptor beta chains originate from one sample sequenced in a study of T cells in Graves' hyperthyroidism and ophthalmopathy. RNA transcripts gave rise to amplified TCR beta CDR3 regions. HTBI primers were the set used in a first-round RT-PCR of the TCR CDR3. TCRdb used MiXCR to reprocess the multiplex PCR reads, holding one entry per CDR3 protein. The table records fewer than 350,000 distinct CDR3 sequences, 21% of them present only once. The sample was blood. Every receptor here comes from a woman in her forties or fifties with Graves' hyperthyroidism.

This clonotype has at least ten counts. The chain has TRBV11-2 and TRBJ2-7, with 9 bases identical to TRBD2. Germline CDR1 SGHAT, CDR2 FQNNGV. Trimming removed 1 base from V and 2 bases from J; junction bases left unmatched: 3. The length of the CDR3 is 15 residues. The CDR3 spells CASSLGGGGAYEQYF. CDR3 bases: TGTGCCAGCAGCTTAGGAGGCGGGGGGGCCTACGAGCAGTACTTC. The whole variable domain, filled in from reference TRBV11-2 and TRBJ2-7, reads EAGVAQSPRYKIIEKRQSVAFWCNPISGHATLYWYQQILGQGPKLLIQFQNNGVVDDSQLPKDRFSAERLKGVDSTLKIQPAKLEDSAVYLCASSLGGGGAYEQYFGPGTRLTVT.

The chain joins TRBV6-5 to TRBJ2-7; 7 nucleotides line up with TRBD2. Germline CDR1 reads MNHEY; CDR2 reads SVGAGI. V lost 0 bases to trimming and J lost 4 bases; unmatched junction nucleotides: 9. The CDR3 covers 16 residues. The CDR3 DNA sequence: TGTGCCAGCAGTTACTCGGGAACTAGCGCTGCTTACGAGCAGTACTTC. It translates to CASSYSGTSAAYEQYF.

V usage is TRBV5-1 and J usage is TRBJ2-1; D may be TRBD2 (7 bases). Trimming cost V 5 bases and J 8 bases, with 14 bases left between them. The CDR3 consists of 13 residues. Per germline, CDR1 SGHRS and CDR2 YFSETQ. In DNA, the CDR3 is TGCGCCAGCAGTCGGGGGGCTGGGGATGAGCAGTTCTTC. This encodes CASSRGAGDEQFF.

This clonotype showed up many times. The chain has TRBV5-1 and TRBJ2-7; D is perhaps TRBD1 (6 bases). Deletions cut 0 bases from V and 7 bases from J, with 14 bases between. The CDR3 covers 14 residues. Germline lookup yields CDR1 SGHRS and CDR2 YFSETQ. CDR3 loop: CASSLVAGDKEQYF. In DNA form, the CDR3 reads TGCGCCAGCAGCTTGGTTGCAGGGGATAAGGAGCAGTACTTC.

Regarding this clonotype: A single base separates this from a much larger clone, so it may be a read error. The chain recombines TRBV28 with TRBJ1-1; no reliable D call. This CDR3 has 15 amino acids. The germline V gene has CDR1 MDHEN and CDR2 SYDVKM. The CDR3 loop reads CASSLNPGSNTGAFF. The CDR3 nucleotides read TGTGCCAGCAGTTTAAACCCCGGCTCCAACACTGGAGCTTTCTTT.

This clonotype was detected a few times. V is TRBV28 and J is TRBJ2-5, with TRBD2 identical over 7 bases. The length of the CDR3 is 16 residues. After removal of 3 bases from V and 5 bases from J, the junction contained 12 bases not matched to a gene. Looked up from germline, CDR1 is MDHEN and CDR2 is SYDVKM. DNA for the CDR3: TGTGCCAGCAGTTTCGGTCGAGCGGGAAGATGGGAGACCCAGTACTTC. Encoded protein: CASSFGRAGRWETQYF.

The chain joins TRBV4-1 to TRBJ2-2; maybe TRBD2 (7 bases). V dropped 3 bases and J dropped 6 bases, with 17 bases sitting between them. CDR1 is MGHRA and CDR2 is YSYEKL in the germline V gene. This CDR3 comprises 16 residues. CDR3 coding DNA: TGCGCCAGCAGCCATTCTAGGGGGGGAGCCCCCGGGGAGCTGTTTTTT. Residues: CASSHSRGGAPGELFF.

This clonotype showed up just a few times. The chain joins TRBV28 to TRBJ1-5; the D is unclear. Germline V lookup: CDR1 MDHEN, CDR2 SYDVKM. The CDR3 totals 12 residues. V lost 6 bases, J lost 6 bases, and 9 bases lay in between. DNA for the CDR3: TGTGCCAGCAGGCCCGGTCTTCAGCCCCAGCATTTT. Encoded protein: CASRPGLQPQHF.

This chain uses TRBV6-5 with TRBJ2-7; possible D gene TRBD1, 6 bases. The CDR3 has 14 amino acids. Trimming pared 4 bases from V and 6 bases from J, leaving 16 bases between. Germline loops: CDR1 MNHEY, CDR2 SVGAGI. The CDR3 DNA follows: TGTGCCAGCAGTTCAGGGGCCCCATCGGGCGAGCAGTACTTC. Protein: CASSSGAPSGEQYF.